The TCR beta chain under discussion was sequenced for a study of T cell responses to AZD1222 COVID-19 vaccine. General observations from the study: Increases in Spike-specific TCR breadth and depth were seen after two AZD1222 doses. Only a handful of AZD1222 recipients, several in all, had baseline seropositivity. Donors were mostly white British, more females; clonal diversity possibly underestimated. The CD4 TCRs associated with vaccination extended across spike and predominated at 160-218 and 743-854.

Comment on this clone: Its target is unknown.

The V segment lost 7 bases and the J segment 0 bases; nucleotides outside the gene matches: 8. The CDR3 extends over 16 amino acids. Germline V gene lookup returns CDR1 SNHLY and CDR2 FYNNEI. This table comes from immunoSEQ multiplex PCR, and its TCRdb copy is limited to in-frame clones, with some not included. The sample records about 130,000 clones, around 83% being singletons. The input for sequencing was peripheral blood, taken 28 days after the second AZD1222 dose. This rearrangement joins TRBV2 to TRBJ1-4, with 7 bases that match TRBD1. This receptor was taken from an adult who received the AZD1222 COVID-19 vaccine. As DNA, the CDR3 is TGTGCCAGCAATTTTGAGGGGGCTGCAACTAATGAAAAACTGTTTTTT. Amino acids: CASNFEGAATNEKLFF.